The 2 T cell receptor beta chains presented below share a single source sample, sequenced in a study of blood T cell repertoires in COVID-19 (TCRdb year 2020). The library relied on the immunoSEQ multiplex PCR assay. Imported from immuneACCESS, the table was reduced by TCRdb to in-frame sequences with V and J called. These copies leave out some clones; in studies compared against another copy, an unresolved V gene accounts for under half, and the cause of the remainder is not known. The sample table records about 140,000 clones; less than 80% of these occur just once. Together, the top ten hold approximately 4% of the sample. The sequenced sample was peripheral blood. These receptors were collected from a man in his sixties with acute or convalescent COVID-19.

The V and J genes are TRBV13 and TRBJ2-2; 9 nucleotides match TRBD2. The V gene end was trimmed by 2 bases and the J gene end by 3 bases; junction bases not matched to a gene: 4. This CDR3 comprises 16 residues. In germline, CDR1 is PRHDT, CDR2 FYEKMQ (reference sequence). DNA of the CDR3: TGTGCCAGCAGCTTATCGACTAGCGGATACACCGGGGAGCTGTTTTTT. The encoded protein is CASSLSTSGYTGELFF.

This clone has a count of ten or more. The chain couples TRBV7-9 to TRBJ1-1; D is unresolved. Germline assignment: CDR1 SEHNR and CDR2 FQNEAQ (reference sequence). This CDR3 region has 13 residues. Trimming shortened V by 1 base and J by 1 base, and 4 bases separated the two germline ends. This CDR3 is CASSLGQNTEAFF. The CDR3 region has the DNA TGTGCCAGCAGCTTAGGTCAGAACACTGAAGCTTTCTTT. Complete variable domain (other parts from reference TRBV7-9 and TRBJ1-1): DTGVSQNPRHKITKRGQNVTFRCDPISEHNRLYWYRQTLGQGPEFLTYFQNEAQLEKSRLLSDRFSAERPKGSFSTLEIQRTEQGDSAMYLCASSLGQNTEAFFGQGTRLTVV.